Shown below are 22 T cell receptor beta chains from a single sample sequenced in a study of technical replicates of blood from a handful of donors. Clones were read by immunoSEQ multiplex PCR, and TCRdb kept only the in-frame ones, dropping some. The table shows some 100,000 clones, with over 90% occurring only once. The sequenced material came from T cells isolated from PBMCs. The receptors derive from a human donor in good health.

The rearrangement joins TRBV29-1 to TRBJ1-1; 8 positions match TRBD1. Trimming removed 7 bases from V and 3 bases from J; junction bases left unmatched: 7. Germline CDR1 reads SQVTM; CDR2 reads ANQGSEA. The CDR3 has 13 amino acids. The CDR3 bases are TGCAGCGGTGGACAGGGAAAGGACACTGAAGCTTTCTTT. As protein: CSGGQGKDTEAFF.

CDR3 amino acids: CASSGGLAGTYEQYF. DNA of the CDR3: TGTGCCAGCAGCGGAGGACTAGCGGGGACCTACGAGCAGTACTTC. V gene TRBV9 combines with J gene TRBJ2-7, with 12 nucleotides matching TRBD2. V shed 3 bases, J shed 2 bases, and the junction held 3 bases outside the gene matches. The CDR3 totals 15 residues. Looked up from germline, CDR1 is SGDLS and CDR2 is YYNGEE.

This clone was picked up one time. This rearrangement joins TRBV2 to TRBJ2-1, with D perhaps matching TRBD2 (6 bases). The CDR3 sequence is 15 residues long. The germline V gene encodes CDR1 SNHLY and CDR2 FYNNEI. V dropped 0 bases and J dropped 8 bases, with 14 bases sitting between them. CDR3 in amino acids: CASSEAVGLKDEQFF. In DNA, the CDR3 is TGTGCCAGCAGTGAAGCGGTAGGACTAAAGGATGAGCAGTTCTTC.

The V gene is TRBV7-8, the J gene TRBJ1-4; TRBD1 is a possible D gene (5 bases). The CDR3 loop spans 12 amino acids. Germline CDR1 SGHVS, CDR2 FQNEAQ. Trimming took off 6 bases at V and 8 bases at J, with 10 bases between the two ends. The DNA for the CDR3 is TGTGCCAGCAGTTGGACATTCGAAAAACTGTTTTTT. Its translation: CASSWTFEKLFF.

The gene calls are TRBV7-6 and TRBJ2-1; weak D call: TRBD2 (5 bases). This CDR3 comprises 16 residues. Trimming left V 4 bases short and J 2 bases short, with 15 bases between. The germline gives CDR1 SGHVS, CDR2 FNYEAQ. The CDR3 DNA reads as TGTGCCAGCAGCTCCCCCGGGAACAAGGCCTACAATGAGCAGTTCTTC. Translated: CASSSPGNKAYNEQFF.

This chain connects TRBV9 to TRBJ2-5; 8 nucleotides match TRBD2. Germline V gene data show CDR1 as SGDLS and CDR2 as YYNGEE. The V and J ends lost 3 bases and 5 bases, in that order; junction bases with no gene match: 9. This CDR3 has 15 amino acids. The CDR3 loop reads CASSGGAAGVETQYF. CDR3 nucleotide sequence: TGTGCCAGCAGCGGTGGAGCAGCGGGGGTGGAGACCCAGTACTTC.

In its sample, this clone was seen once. As DNA, the CDR3 is TGCGCCAGCAGCTTGGATCGAGAGGGCAGTGAAGCTTTCTTT. This translates into CASSLDREGSEAFF. The chain is built from TRBV5-1 and TRBJ1-1; D remains ambiguous. The length of the CDR3 is 14 residues. CDR1 SGHRS and CDR2 YFSETQ come from the germline V gene. The germline V and J ends were trimmed by 0 bases and 7 bases, with 13 bases remaining between them. The full variable domain, completed using reference TRBV5-1 and TRBJ1-1, is KAGVTQTPRYLIKTRGQQVTLSCSPISGHRSVSWYQQTPGQGLQFLFEYFSETQRNKGNFPGRFSGRQFSNSRSEMNVSTLELGDSALYLCASSLDREGSEAFFGQGTRLTVV.

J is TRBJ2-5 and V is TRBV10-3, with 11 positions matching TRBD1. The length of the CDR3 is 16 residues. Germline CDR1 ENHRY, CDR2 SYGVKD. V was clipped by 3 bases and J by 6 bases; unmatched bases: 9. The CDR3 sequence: CAISEGTGGERQTQYF. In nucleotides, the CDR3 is TGTGCCATCAGTGAAGGGACAGGGGGAGAACGACAGACCCAGTACTTC.

CDR3 sequence reads: CASSQVTSGRGYEQYF. DNA of the CDR3: TGCGCCAGCAGCCAAGTGACTAGCGGGAGAGGTTACGAGCAGTACTTC. V is TRBV4-1 and J is TRBJ2-7; 12 bases are shared with TRBD2. There are 16 residues in the CDR3. J was trimmed by 4 bases and V by 1 base; bases with no gene match: 5. The germline V gene has CDR1 MGHRA and CDR2 YSYEKL.

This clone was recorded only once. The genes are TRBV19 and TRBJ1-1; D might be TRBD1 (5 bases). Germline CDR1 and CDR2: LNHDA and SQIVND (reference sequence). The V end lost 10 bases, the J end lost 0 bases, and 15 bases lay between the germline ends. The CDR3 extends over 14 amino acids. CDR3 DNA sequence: TGTGCCATCAGACAGACGGTAATGAACACTGAAGCTTTCTTT. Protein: CAIRQTVMNTEAFF.

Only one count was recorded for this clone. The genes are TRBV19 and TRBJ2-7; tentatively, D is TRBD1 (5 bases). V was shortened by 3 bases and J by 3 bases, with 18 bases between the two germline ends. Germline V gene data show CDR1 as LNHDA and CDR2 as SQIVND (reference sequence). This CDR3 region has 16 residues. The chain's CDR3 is CASSMGDSFRSYEQYF. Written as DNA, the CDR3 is TGTGCCAGTAGTATGGGTGACAGTTTCAGGAGCTACGAGCAGTACTTC. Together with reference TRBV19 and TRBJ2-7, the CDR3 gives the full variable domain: DGGITQSPKYLFRKEGQNVTLSCEQNLNHDAMYWYRQDPGQGLRLIYYSQIVNDFQKGDIAEGYSVSREKKESFPLTVTSAQKNPTAFYLCASSMGDSFRSYEQYFGPGTRLTVT.

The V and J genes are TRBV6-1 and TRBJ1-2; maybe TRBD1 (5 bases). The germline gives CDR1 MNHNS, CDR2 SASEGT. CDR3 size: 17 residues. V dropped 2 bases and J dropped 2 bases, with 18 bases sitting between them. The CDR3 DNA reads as TGTGCCAGCAGTGAACTCCGCGCAGGGTGGGCAAACTATGGCTACACCTTC. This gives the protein CASSELRAGWANYGYTF.

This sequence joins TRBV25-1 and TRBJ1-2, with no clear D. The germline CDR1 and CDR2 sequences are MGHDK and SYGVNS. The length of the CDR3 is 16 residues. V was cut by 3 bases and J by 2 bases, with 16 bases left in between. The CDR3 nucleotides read TGTGCCAGCAGTGATAATGTCAACTTGAAGAACTATGGCTACACCTTC. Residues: CASSDNVNLKNYGYTF.

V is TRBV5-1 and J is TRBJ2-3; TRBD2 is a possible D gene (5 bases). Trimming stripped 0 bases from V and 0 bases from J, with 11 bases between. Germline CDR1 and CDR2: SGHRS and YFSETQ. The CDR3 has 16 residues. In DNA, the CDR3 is TGCGCCAGCAGCTTGGCACGGGAAGCTAGCACAGATACGCAGTATTTT. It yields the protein CASSLAREASTDTQYF.

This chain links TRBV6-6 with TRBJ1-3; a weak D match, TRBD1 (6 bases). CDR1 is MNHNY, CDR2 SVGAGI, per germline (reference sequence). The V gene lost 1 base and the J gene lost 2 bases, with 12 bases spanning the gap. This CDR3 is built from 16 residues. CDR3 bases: TGTGCCAGCAGTTACTGGGGTGCAGGGGCTGGAAACACCATATATTTT. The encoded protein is CASSYWGAGAGNTIYF.

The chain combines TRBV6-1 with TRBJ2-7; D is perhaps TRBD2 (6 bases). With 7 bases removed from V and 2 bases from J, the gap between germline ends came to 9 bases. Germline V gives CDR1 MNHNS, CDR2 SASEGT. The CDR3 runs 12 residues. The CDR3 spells CASMGLTYEQYF. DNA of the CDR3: TGTGCCAGCATGGGACTCACCTACGAGCAGTACTTC.

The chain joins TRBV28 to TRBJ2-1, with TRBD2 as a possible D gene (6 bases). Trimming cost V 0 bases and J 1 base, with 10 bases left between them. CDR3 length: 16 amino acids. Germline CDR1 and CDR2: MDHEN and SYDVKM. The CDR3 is CASSLWAGTSYNEQFF. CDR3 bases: TGTGCCAGCAGTTTATGGGCTGGGACTTCCTACAATGAGCAGTTCTTC.

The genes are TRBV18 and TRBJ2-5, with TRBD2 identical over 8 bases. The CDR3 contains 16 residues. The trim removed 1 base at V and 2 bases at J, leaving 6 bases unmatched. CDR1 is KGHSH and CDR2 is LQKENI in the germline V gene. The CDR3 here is CASSPRGSGGQETQYF. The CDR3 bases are TGTGCCAGCTCACCACGGGGGAGCGGGGGACAAGAGACCCAGTACTTC.

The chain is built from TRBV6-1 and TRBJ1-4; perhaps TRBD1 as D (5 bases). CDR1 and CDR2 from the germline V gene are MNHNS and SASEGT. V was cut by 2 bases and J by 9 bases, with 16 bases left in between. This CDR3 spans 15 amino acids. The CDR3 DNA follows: TGTGCCAGCAGTGAATCCCTGGCGGGGGAAAAAAAACTGTTTTTT. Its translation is CASSESLAGEKKLFF.

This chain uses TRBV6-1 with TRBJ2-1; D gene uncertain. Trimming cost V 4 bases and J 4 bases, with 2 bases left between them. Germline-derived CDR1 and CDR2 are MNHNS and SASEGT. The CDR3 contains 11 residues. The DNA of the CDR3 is TGTGCCAGCAGTGTATACAATGAGCAGTTCTTC. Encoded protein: CASSVYNEQFF.

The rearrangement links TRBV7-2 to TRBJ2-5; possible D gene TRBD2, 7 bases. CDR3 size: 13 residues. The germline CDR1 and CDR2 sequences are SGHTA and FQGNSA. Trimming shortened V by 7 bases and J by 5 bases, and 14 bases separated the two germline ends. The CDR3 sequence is CASTRGLRETQYF. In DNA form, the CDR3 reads TGTGCCAGCACCAGGGGACTAAGGGAGACCCAGTACTTC.

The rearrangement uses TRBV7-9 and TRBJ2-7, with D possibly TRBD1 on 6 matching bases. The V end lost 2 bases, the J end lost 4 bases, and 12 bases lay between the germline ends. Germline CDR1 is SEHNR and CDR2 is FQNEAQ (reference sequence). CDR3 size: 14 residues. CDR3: CASSLPGVRYEQYF. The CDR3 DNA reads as TGTGCCAGCAGCTTACCAGGGGTCCGATACGAGCAGTACTTC.